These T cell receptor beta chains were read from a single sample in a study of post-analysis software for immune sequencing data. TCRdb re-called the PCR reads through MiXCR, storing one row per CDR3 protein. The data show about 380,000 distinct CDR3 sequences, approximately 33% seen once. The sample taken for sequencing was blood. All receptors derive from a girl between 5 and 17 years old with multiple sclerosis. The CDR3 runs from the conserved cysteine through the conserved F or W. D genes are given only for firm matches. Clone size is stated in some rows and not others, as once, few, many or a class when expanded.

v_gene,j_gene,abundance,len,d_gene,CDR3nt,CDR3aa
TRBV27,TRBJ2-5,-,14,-,TGTGCCAGCATGCTCTTCATAGGCGCAGAGACCCAGTACTTC,CASMLFIGAETQYF
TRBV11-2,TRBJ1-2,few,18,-,TGTGCCAGCAGCTTAGGCTCCCTCGGGGGGGCGGTCCCCTATGGCTACACCTTC,CASSLGSLGGAVPYGYTF
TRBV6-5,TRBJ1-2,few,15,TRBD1,TGTGCCAGCACCCGAAAAGGACAGGGGGCAAATGGCTACACCTTC,CASTRKGQGANGYTF
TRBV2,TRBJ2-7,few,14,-,TGTGCCAGCAGAACTGGCACACATTCCTACGAGCAGTACTTC,CASRTGTHSYEQYF
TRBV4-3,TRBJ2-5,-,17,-,TGCGCCAGCAGCCAAGATATACTCCGGGCCCGGCAGCCGGCCCAGTACTTC,CASSQDILRARQPAQYF
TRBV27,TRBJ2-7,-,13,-,TGTGCCAGCAGTTTAGCAGGGACGGGCGAGCAGTACTTC,CASSLAGTGEQYF
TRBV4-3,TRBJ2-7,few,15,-,TGCGCCAGCAGCCAAGGAAGAAGGGGCGCCTACGAGCAGTACTTC,CASSQGRRGAYEQYF
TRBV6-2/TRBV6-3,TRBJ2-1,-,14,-,TGTGCCAGCAGTTACTCTTGGGGGAGCGATGAGCAGTTCTTC,CASSYSWGSDEQFF
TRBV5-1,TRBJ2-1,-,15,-,TGCGCCAGCAGCCTATCCTCAGGGATATACAATGAGCAGTTCTTC,CASSLSSGIYNEQFF
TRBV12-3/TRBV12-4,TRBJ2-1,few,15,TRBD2,TGTGCCAGCAGTTTAAGTAGCGGGGGGGGAGATGAGCAGTTCTTC,CASSLSSGGGDEQFF
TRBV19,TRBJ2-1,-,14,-,TGTGCCAGTAGTATAGGAGTAATGGGGAATGAGCAGTTCTTC,CASSIGVMGNEQFF
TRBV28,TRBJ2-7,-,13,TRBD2,TGTGCCAGCAGTGGGGAGGGTCGGTACGAGCAGTACTTC,CASSGEGRYEQYF
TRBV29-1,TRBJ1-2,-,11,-,TGCAGCGTTAAAGGGGCATGGGGCTACACCTTC,CSVKGAWGYTF
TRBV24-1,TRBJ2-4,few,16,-,TGTGCCACCAGTGCTGGGGACGTAACTGCCAAAAACATTCAGTACTTC,CATSAGDVTAKNIQYF
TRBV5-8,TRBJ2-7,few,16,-,TGTGCCAGCAGCTTGGGCCAAGGGAAGCTGGACTACGAGCAGTACTTC,CASSLGQGKLDYEQYF
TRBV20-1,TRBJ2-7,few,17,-,TGCAGTGCTAGAGATCGCGACGCCGGGACAACACCCTACGAGCAGTACTTC,CSARDRDAGTTPYEQYF
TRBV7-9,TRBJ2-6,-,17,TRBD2,TGTGCCAGCAGCTTAGGTCGGGGGGTAGCTGGGGCCAACGTCCTGACTTTC,CASSLGRGVAGANVLTF
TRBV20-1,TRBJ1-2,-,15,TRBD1,TGCAGTGCTCCCGGGACAGGACAGCGGTCCAATGGCTACACCTTC,CSAPGTGQRSNGYTF
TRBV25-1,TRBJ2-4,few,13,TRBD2,TGTGCCAGCAGGCGTAGCGGGGAAAACATTCAGTACTTC,CASRRSGENIQYF
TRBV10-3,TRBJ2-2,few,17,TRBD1,TGTGCCATCAGTGGACCTCGGGACAGGGGGAACACCGGGGAGCTGTTTTTT,CAISGPRDRGNTGELFF
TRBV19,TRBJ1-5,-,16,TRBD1,TGTGCCAGTGGGGTCCAGGGGGCTGGAAGCAATCAGCCCCAGCATTTT,CASGVQGAGSNQPQHF
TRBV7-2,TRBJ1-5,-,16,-,TGTGCCAGCAGCGCTTCGGGGGGATCTAGCAATCAGCCCCAGCATTTT,CASSASGGSSNQPQHF
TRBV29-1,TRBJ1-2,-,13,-,TGCAGCGTTGAAGATCGCCCCCGGGAGGGCTACACCTTC,CSVEDRPREGYTF
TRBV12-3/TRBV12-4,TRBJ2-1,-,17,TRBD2,TGTGCCAGCAGTCCGGTCGGGGCGGGGGGGCCAAGTCTGGAGCAGTTCTTC,CASSPVGAGGPSLEQFF
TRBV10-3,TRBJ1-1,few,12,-,TGTGCCATCAAACAGGCGAACACTGAAGCTTTCTTT,CAIKQANTEAFF
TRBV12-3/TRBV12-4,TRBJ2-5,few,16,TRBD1,TGTGCCAGCAGCCCCGGGGACAGGGGAATAGGAGAGACCCAGTACTTC,CASSPGDRGIGETQYF
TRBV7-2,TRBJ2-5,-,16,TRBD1,TGTGCCAGCAGCTTCCTGACAGGGGTGGTGTTAGAGACCCAGTACTTC,CASSFLTGVVLETQYF
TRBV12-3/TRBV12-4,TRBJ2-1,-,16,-,TGTGCCAGCAGGCACTATGAGAAAGGGGACTACAATGAGCAGTTCTTC,CASRHYEKGDYNEQFF
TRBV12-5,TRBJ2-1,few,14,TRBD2,TGTGCTAGTGGTCCACCTCCGGGCGGGGGTGAGCAGTTCTTC,CASGPPPGGGEQFF
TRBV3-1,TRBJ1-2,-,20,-,TGTGCCAGCAGCCAAGACCCTACGGGAACAGGGCTTAGAAGGAACTATGGCTACACCTTC,CASSQDPTGTGLRRNYGYTF
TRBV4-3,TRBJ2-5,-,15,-,TGCGCCAGCAGCCAAGGGTGGTCTAACGAAGAGACCCAGTACTTC,CASSQGWSNEETQYF
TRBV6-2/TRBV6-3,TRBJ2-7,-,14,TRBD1,TGTGCCAGCAGCCCATACGAGACAGGGATCGAGCAGTACTTC,CASSPYETGIEQYF
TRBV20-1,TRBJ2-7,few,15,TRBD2,TGCAGTGCTAGATCTGGTGGCGGGAGCTCCTACGAGCAGTACTTC,CSARSGGGSSYEQYF
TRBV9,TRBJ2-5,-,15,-,TGTGCCAGCAGCGTCAGCCATCAACCGGGGGAGACCCAGTACTTC,CASSVSHQPGETQYF
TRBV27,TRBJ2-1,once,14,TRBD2,TGTGCCAGCGGGACTAGCGGGGGCTACAATGAGCAGTTCTTC,CASGTSGGYNEQFF
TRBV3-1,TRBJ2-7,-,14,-,TGTGCCAGCAGCCGGGGACTCGATTCCTACGAGCAGTACTTC,CASSRGLDSYEQYF
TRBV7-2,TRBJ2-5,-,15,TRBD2,TGTGCCAGCAGCTATAATAGCGGGGTTTGGGAGACCCAGTACTTC,CASSYNSGVWETQYF
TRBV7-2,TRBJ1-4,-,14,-,TGTGCCAGCAGCTTAAAATTGGGGAATGAAAAACTGTTTTTT,CASSLKLGNEKLFF
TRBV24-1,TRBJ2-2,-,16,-,TGTGCCACCAGTGAGACCGGGACGGCGAACACCGGGGAGCTGTTTTTT,CATSETGTANTGELFF
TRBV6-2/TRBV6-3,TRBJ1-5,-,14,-,TGTGCCAGCAGTTACGCTGGGTATCAACAGCCCCAGCATTTT,CASSYAGYQQPQHF
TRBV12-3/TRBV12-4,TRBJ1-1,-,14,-,TGTGCCAGCAGTTCCTTGGGCTCGAACACTGAAGCTTTCTTT,CASSSLGSNTEAFF
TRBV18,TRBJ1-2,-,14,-,TGTGCCAGCTCACCACCTTCGTTAACCTATGGCTACACCTTC,CASSPPSLTYGYTF
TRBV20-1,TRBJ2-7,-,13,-,TGCAGTGCTAGGGACAGTACCTCCTACGAGCAGTACTTC,CSARDSTSYEQYF
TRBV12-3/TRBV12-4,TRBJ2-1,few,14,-,TGTGCCAGCAGTTTACTCGGACCCTACAATGAGCAGTTCTTC,CASSLLGPYNEQFF
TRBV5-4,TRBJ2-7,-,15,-,TGTGCCAGCAGCTTGCCTGGGAACAGGTCCTACGAGCAGTACTTC,CASSLPGNRSYEQYF
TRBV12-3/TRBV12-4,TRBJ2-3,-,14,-,TGTGCCAGCAGTTTGATGGGAAACACAGATACGCAGTATTTT,CASSLMGNTDTQYF
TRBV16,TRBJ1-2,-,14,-,TGTGCCAGCAGCCAATTGGGAGTTAACTATGGCTACACCTTC,CASSQLGVNYGYTF
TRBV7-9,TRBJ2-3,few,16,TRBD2,TGTGCCAGCAGCTTAAATCTAGCGGGGGTCACAGATACGCAGTATTTT,CASSLNLAGVTDTQYF
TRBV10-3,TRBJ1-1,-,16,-,TGTGCCATCAGTTCCTTAGGGGTGGGGGGGCCAACTGAAGCTTTCTTT,CAISSLGVGGPTEAFF
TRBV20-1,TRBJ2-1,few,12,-,TGCAGTGCCCGGGACAATTCCAATGAGCAGTTCTTC,CSARDNSNEQFF
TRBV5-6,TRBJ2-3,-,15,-,TGTGCCAGCAGCTTTCCCCCAGGGGGGACAGATACGCAGTATTTT,CASSFPPGGTDTQYF
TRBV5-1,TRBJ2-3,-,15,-,TGCGCCAGCTGCGGACTGTCCTGGGGGGCAGATACGCAGTATTTT,CASCGLSWGADTQYF
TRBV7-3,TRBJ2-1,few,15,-,TGTGCCAGCAGCTTCGACGGGGGGCTGGCCAATGAGCAGTTCTTC,CASSFDGGLANEQFF